This T cell receptor beta chain was retrieved from a study of post-analysis software for immune sequencing data. Study background: As for disease course, relapsing-remitting, secondary progressive and progressive-relapsing multiple sclerosis were all included. Findings of the study overall: With TRBV5-6, TRBV5-1 and TRBV20-1 included, roughly five TRBV segments were more frequent in patients than in controls.

There are a few counts of this clonotype. No antigen is known for it. There are 15 residues in the CDR3. The germline V gene encodes CDR1 SGHVS and CDR2 FQNEAQ. Trimming left V 1 base short and J 1 base short, with 10 bases between. Unique molecular identifiers featured in each of the TCR beta cDNA libraries. T cells numbering about 0.9 to 11 million gave rise to roughly 0.5 million cDNA molecules. TCRdb reanalysed the PCR reads using MiXCR and keeps one entry per CDR3 protein. The top ten clones hold around 15% of a sample with a few hundred thousand distinct CDR3 sequences, roughly 36% of them seen once.

The receptor was derived from a girl under 18 with multiple sclerosis. The J gene is TRBJ1-1, the V gene TRBV7-8; tentative D call: TRBD1 (5 bases). The source material was blood. CDR3 loop: CASSLDRQGNTEAFF. For the CDR3, the DNA is TGTGCCAGCAGCTTAGATAGGCAGGGGAACACTGAAGCTTTCTTT.